A selection of T cell receptor beta chains follows, all from one sample in a study of control samples from healthy donors and cancer patients. The data were produced by immunoSEQ multiplex PCR, yet TCRdb's version contains in-frame clones alone and is incomplete. The data contain around 100,000 clones, roughly 87% of them singletons. The specimen sequenced was blood. The receptor source for this set is a woman in her forties or fifties in good health. CDR3s include the opening cysteine and the closing phenylalanine or tryptophan. Fields, in order: J gene, clone size, D gene, V gene, CDR3 protein, CDR3 DNA. A D gene is named only where the DNA matches it firmly. Clone size is not always given. Where it is, it says once, few, many or a class for expanded clones.

>TRBJ2-2|many|-|TRBV9
CASSGLQGRTGELFF
TGTGCCAGCAGCGGATTACAGGGTAGGACCGGGGAGCTGTTTTTT
>TRBJ2-2|-|-|TRBV29-1
CSVNLWTENTGELFF
TGCAGCGTTAATCTGTGGACGGAGAACACCGGGGAGCTGTTTTTT
>TRBJ1-1|-|-|TRBV3-1/TRBV3-2
CASKLRGGTEAFF
TGTGCCAGCAAATTGCGAGGGGGCACTGAAGCTTTCTTT
>TRBJ2-1|once|TRBD2|TRBV7-9
CASRLAEYNEQFF
TGTGCCAGCAGGCTAGCGGAGTACAATGAGCAGTTCTTC
>TRBJ2-1|-|-|TRBV5-1
CASSLTSGYWNEQFF
TGCGCCAGCAGCTTGACCAGCGGATATTGGAATGAGCAGTTCTTC
>TRBJ1-5|-|-|TRBV7-2
CASSLGTGLKSGPQHF
TGTGCCAGCAGCTTAGGAACAGGGTTGAAGTCGGGGCCCCAGCATTTT
>TRBJ1-1|-|TRBD1|TRBV6-2/TRBV6-3
CASSPGQGVQMNTEAFF
TGTGCCAGCAGTCCGGGACAGGGAGTACAAATGAACACTGAAGCTTTCTTT
>TRBJ1-1|-|-|TRBV25-1
CAPSSGRGTTEAFF
TGTGCCCCCTCATCGGGGAGGGGAACAACTGAAGCTTTCTTT
>TRBJ2-7|-|TRBD1|TRBV18
CASSLQGNYEQYF
TGTGCCAGCTCGTTACAGGGGAACTACGAGCAGTACTTC
>TRBJ1-3|-|-|TRBV5-1
CASSLEVPGNTIYF
TGCGCCAGCAGCTTGGAGGTGCCCGGAAACACCATATATTTT
>TRBJ2-5|once|TRBD2|TRBV7-6
CASSPRPSQLADETQYF
TGTGCCAGCAGCCCCCGCCCCTCGCAACTAGCGGACGAGACCCAGTACTTC
>TRBJ1-3|-|-|TRBV7-2
CASSSRGPGNTIYF
TGTGCCAGCAGCTCCAGGGGTCCTGGAAACACCATATATTTT
>TRBJ2-3|once|-|TRBV4-3
CASSQDLNGYTDTQYF
TGCGCCAGCAGCCAAGATCTCAACGGTTACACAGATACGCAGTATTTT
>TRBJ2-3|-|TRBD2|TRBV7-9
CASSLVSGATDTQYF
TGTGCCAGCAGCTTAGTTAGCGGGGCCACAGATACGCAGTATTTT
>TRBJ2-3|-|-|TRBV13
CASSLAGTQDTQYF
TGTGCCAGCAGCTTAGCCGGAACTCAAGATACGCAGTATTTT